This T cell receptor beta chain was identified in a study of blood T cell repertoires in COVID-19. For the study at large: PBMCs, B-cell-depleted T cells, or T cells were the source of the cDNA or gDNA that made up the material.

Enrollees, roughly 18 to 89 years old, lived in approximately 25 US areas. Cohorts were assigned according to the clinical history that participants reported. Here immunoSEQ multiplex PCR was the method, and the copy in TCRdb shows in-frame clones only, minus some. The sample shows about 320,000 clones, 90% to 95% of them seen only once. The CDR3 runs to 14 residues. V lost 6 bases to trimming and J lost 2 bases, with 13 bases between them. Germline V gives CDR1 MNHEY, CDR2 SVGAGI. The sequence was obtained from a woman aged 30 to 39 who had been exposed to COVID-19. This rearrangement joins TRBV6-5 to TRBJ2-5; a possible D gene is TRBD1 (6 bases). The sequenced sample consisted of PBMCs or T cells enriched from blood (not recorded which). CDR3 region: CASRRQAHQETQYF. CDR3 DNA sequence: TGTGCCAGCAGACGACAGGCCCATCAAGAGACCCAGTACTTC.